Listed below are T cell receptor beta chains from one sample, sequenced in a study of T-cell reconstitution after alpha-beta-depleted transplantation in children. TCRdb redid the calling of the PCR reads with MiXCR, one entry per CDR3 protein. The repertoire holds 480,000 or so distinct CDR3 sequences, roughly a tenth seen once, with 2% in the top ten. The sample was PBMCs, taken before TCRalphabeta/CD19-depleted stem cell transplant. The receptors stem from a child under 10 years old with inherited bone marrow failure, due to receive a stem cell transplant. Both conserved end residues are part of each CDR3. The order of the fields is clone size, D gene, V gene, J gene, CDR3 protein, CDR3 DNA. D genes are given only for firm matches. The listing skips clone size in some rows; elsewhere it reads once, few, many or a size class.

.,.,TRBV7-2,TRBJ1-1,CASSPLLGGRRNTEAFF,TGTGCCAGCAGCCCGCTCCTGGGGGGGCGAAGGAACACTGAAGCTTTCTTT
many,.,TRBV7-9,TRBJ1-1,CASSLEPPGTEAFF,TGTGCCAGCAGCTTAGAACCGCCAGGAACTGAAGCTTTCTTT
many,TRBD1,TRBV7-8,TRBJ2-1,CASRYGRGFGEQFF,TGTGCCAGCAGGTATGGCAGGGGGTTCGGTGAGCAGTTCTTC
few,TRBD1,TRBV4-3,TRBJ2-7,CASSQDLGQGVTYEQYF,TGCGCCAGCAGCCAAGATTTAGGACAGGGGGTAACCTACGAGCAGTACTTC
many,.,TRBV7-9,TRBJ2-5,CASSWTAYQETQYF,TGTGCCAGCAGCTGGACCGCATACCAAGAGACCCAGTACTTC
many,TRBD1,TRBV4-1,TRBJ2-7,CASSHGQGTYEQYF,TGCGCCAGCAGCCACGGACAGGGAACCTACGAGCAGTACTTC
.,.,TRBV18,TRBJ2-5,CASSPPTGGETQYF,TGTGCCAGCTCACCACCGACGGGTGGGGAGACCCAGTACTTC
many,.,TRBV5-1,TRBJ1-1,CASSLWANTEAFF,TGCGCCAGCAGCTTGTGGGCGAACACTGAAGCTTTCTTT
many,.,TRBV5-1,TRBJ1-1,CASSLPGLGHTEAFF,TGCGCCAGCAGCTTACCGGGTCTGGGGCACACTGAAGCTTTCTTT
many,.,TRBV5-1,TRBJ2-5,CASSSNQETQYF,TGCGCCAGCAGTTCGAACCAAGAGACCCAGTACTTC
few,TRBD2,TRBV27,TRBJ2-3,CASSLSGLPSTDTQYF,TGTGCCAGCAGTTTATCGGGACTACCCAGCACAGATACGCAGTATTTT
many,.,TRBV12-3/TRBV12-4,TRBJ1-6,CASSFGSGESPLHF,TGTGCCAGCAGTTTTGGATCTGGGGAGTCACCCCTCCACTTT
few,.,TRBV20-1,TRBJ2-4,CSADERAKNIQYF,TGCAGTGCCGACGAGAGGGCCAAAAACATTCAGTACTTC
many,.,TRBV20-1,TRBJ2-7,CSAKTGNEQYF,TGCAGTGCGAAAACAGGGAACGAGCAGTACTTC
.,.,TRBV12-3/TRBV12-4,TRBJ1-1,CASSLAKGGGGPYTEAFF,TGTGCCAGCAGTTTAGCCAAAGGAGGAGGGGGTCCTTACACTGAAGCTTTCTTT
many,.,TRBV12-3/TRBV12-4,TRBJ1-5,CASSFGLINQPQHF,TGTGCCAGCAGTTTCGGACTGATCAATCAGCCCCAGCATTTT
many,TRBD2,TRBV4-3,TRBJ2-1,CASSQDTREDHNEQFF,TGCGCCAGCAGCCAAGATACACGGGAGGACCACAATGAGCAGTTCTTC
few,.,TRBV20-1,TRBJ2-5,CSARDLRGKSQETQYF,TGCAGTGCTAGAGATCTTAGGGGGAAGAGTCAGGAGACCCAGTACTTC
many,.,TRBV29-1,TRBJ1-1,CSVVFGVGHTEAFF,TGCAGCGTTGTATTCGGGGTAGGACACACTGAAGCTTTCTTT
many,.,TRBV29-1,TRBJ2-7,CSVVPNGYEQYF,TGCAGCGTTGTACCTAACGGCTACGAGCAGTACTTC
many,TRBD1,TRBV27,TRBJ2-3,CASSLDPQGADTQYF,TGTGCCAGCAGTTTAGACCCTCAGGGGGCAGATACGCAGTATTTT
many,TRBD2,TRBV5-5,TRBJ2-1,CASSPRLAAPYNEQFF,TGTGCCAGCAGCCCAAGACTAGCGGCACCCTACAATGAGCAGTTCTTC
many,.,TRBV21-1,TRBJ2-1,CASSNLAGPYNEQFF,TGTGCCAGCAGCAATCTGGCAGGGCCCTACAATGAGCAGTTCTTC
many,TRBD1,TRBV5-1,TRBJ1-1,CASSTLTGGTEAFF,TGCGCCAGCAGCACACTTACAGGGGGCACTGAAGCTTTCTTT
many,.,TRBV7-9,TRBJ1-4,CASSLQGHEKLFF,TGTGCCAGCAGCTTACAGGGCCATGAAAAACTGTTTTTT
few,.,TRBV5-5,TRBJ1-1,CASSSSHMNTEAFF,TGTGCCAGCAGCTCCTCCCATATGAACACTGAAGCTTTCTTT
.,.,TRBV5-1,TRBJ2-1,CASSLVEVSWNEQFF,TGCGCCAGCAGCTTGGTTGAGGTCAGTTGGAATGAGCAGTTCTTC
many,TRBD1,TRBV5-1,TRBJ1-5,CASSLGGTVGQPQHF,TGCGCCAGCAGCTTGGGCGGGACAGTGGGGCAGCCCCAGCATTTT
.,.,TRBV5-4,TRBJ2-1,CASSHRDYNEQFF,TGTGCCAGCAGCCATCGGGACTACAATGAGCAGTTCTTC
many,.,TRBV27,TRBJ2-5,CASSPRTPWETQYF,TGTGCCAGCAGTCCCCGTACTCCCTGGGAGACCCAGTACTTC
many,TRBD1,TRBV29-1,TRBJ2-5,CSDSRGSETQYF,TGCAGCGATTCCAGGGGGTCAGAGACCCAGTACTTC
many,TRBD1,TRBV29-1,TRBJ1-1,CSVSYRGNTEAFF,TGCAGCGTTTCCTACAGGGGGAACACTGAAGCTTTCTTT
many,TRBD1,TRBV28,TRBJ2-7,CASRSGQGIGYEQYF,TGTGCCAGCAGGTCGGGACAGGGGATTGGGTACGAGCAGTACTTC
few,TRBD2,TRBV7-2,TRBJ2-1,CASSYPGGLAANEQFF,TGTGCCAGCAGCTATCCAGGGGGACTAGCGGCCAATGAGCAGTTCTTC
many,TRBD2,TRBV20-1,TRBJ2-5,CSARDRTWGGRQETQYF,TGCAGTGCTAGAGATCGTACATGGGGGGGGAGACAAGAGACCCAGTACTTC
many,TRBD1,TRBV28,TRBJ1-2,CASTDGTGRVSYGYTF,TGTGCCAGCACCGACGGGACAGGGCGGGTTTCCTATGGCTACACCTTC
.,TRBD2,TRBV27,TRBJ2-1,CASRTSGNSYNEQFF,TGTGCCAGCAGAACTAGCGGGAACAGTTACAATGAGCAGTTCTTC
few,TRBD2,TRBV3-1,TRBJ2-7,CASSLTGTSGDYYEQYF,TGTGCCAGCAGCCTAACCGGGACTAGCGGGGACTACTACGAGCAGTACTTC
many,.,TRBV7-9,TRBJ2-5,CASSLAGLMGETQYF,TGTGCCAGCAGCTTAGCGGGCCTCATGGGGGAGACCCAGTACTTC
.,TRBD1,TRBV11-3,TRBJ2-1,CASSPRTGGSEQFF,TGTGCCAGCAGCCCCAGGACAGGGGGCAGTGAGCAGTTCTTC
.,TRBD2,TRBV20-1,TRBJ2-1,CSYREASYNEQFF,TGCAGTTACCGGGAGGCATCCTACAATGAGCAGTTCTTC
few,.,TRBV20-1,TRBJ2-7,CSARDRTASYEQYF,TGCAGTGCTAGAGACCGGACAGCCTCCTACGAGCAGTACTTC
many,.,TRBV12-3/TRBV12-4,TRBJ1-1,CASSPEITEAFF,TGTGCCAGCAGCCCAGAAATTACTGAAGCTTTCTTT